These 5 T cell receptor beta chains were sequenced from one sample in a study of cytomegalovirus exposure and HLA in healthy donors. Vbeta (60) and Jbeta (13) primers were used in the PCR. The protocol was immunoSEQ multiplex PCR, while the TCRdb copy is restricted to in-frame clones and leaves out a portion. This sample has roughly 200,000 clones, with over 75% found just once. The specimen was PBMCs. The receptors derive from a man aged 55 to 69 in good health and CMV-seronegative.

The V gene is TRBV12-2, the J gene TRBJ2-7; TRBD2 is the table's D call and was not checked against the DNA. TRBV12-2 is tagged as a pseudogene. The CDR3 extends over 16 amino acids. Here the CDR3 reads CASRRELTSGRYEQYF. The DNA of the CDR3 is TGTGCAAGTCGCCGCGAGTTGACTAGCGGGAGATACGAGCAGTACTTC.

The chain carries TRBV29-1 and TRBJ1-1; D unresolved. The CDR3 consists of 13 residues. Germline CDR1 SQVTM, CDR2 ANQGSEA. The ends were cut back, 3 bases at V and 3 bases at J, with 11 bases in the middle. The CDR3 nucleotides are TGCAGCGTTGATTTGGGAGGCCACACTGAAGCTTTCTTT. As protein: CSVDLGGHTEAFF.

V usage is TRBV15 and J usage is TRBJ2-3; TRBD1 matches 11 bases. The CDR3 is 16 residues long. Germline loops: CDR1 LNHNV, CDR2 YYDKDF (reference sequence). The V gene end was trimmed by 0 bases and the J gene end by 5 bases; junction bases not matched to a gene: 4. The chain's CDR3 is CATSREAGTGGDTQYF. The CDR3 bases are TGTGCCACCAGCAGAGAAGCCGGGACAGGGGGAGATACGCAGTATTTT. The variable domain in full, with the rest retrieved from reference TRBV15 and TRBJ2-3, is DAMVIQNPRYQVTQFGKPVTLSCSQTLNHNVMYWYQQKSSQAPKLLFHYYDKDFNNEADTPDNFQSRRPNTSFCFLDIRSPGLGDTAMYLCATSREAGTGGDTQYFGPGTRLTVL.

This clone has only a few counts. The chain has TRBV5-6 and TRBJ2-7, with D unclear. Trimming cost V 4 bases and J 2 bases, with 10 bases left between them. The CDR3 covers 13 residues. Germline V gives CDR1 SGHDT, CDR2 YYEEEE. In DNA form, the CDR3 reads TGTGCCAGCAGCCCCGGGTTTACCTACGAGCAGTACTTC. Amino acids: CASSPGFTYEQYF.

CDR3 DNA: TGTGCCAGCAGCTTAGGCGGGACAGCCGATGGGGCTTTCTTT. This gives the protein CASSLGGTADGAFF. V and J are TRBV7-9 and TRBJ1-1; the match to TRBD1 covers 7 bases. The CDR3 totals 14 residues. Germline trimming cut 1 base from V and 11 bases from J; bases unmatched to any gene: 10. Germline V CDR1 and CDR2: SEHNR, FQNEAQ (reference sequence).